The 15 T cell receptor beta chains below come from one sample, sequenced in a study of blood T cell repertoires in COVID-19. This table comes from immunoSEQ multiplex PCR, and its TCRdb copy is limited to in-frame clones, with some not included. The table includes about 190,000 clones, over 80% detected once. What was sequenced was peripheral blood. The receptor source for this set is a middle-aged woman with acute or convalescent COVID-19.

The J gene is TRBJ2-7, the V gene TRBV29-1, with 8 bases aligning to TRBD2. Per the germline V gene, CDR1 is SQVTM and CDR2 is ANQGSEA. The V segment lost 6 bases and the J segment 2 bases; nucleotides outside the gene matches: 6. This CDR3 has 13 residues. CDR3 nucleotides: TGCAGCGTCGGGGGGGGACGGGCCTACGAGCAGTACTTC. Protein: CSVGGGRAYEQYF.

The gene calls are TRBV28 and TRBJ2-7, with a possible D match to TRBD2 (5 bases). With 3 bases removed from V and 6 bases from J, the gap between germline ends came to 18 bases. The V gene's germline CDR1 is MDHEN and CDR2 SYDVKM. This CDR3 has 15 residues. The CDR3 is CASSFLSASWAEQYF. DNA for the CDR3: TGTGCCAGCAGTTTTCTATCGGCTAGCTGGGCCGAGCAGTACTTC.

The J gene is TRBJ1-1, the V gene TRBV7-2; D is undetermined. With 7 bases removed from V and 4 bases from J, the gap between germline ends came to 13 bases. The CDR3 covers 13 residues. Germline assignment: CDR1 SGHTA and CDR2 FQGNSA. CDR3 residues: CASIKRPGTEAFF. As DNA, the CDR3 is TGTGCCAGCATCAAACGACCGGGCACTGAAGCTTTCTTT.

The chain combines TRBV5-1 with TRBJ2-1; perhaps TRBD1 as D (5 bases). Trimming pared 0 bases from V and 8 bases from J, leaving 12 bases between. The V gene's germline CDR1 is SGHRS and CDR2 YFSETQ. The CDR3 is 14 residues long. DNA for the CDR3: TGCGCCAGCAGCTTGGGACAGCTAGTGGATGAGCAGTTCTTC. The encoded protein is CASSLGQLVDEQFF.

The CDR3 is CASSLGAGIPYEQYF. CDR3 nucleotides: TGCGCCAGCAGCTTGGGGGCAGGGATCCCCTACGAGCAGTACTTC. The V and J genes are TRBV5-1 and TRBJ2-7; tentatively, D is TRBD1 (5 bases). Germline V gene sequence: CDR1 SGHRS, CDR2 YFSETQ. This CDR3 region has 15 residues. The V and J ends lost 0 bases and 2 bases respectively, with 12 bases between them.

The chain links TRBV7-9 to TRBJ2-1; 7 bases line up with TRBD2. The germline V gene has CDR1 SEHNR and CDR2 FQNEAQ (reference sequence). V trimming: 2 bases; J trimming: 6 bases; junction bases outside the gene matches: 7. The CDR3 has 15 residues. CDR3 region: CASSLTRGTSNEQFF. Written as DNA, the CDR3 is TGTGCCAGCAGCTTAACGCGGGGGACCTCCAATGAGCAGTTCTTC.

On this clone: The junction departs from the called germline gene at one end, perhaps through a read error. The chain joins TRBV7-9 to TRBJ2-3; D unresolved. The CDR3 length is 14 residues. Germline CDR1 and CDR2: SEHNR and FQNEAQ (reference sequence). For the CDR3, the DNA is TGTGCCAGCAGTTTAGACCTGGGCCCAGCTACGCAGTATTTT. Protein: CASSLDLGPATQYF. The full variable domain, in which reference TRBV7-9 and TRBJ2-3 provide the parts outside the CDR3, is DTGVSQNPRHKITKRGQNVTFRCDPISEHNRLYWYRQTLGQGPEFLTYFQNEAQLEKSRLLSDRFSAERPKGSFSTLEIQRTEQGDSAMYLCASSLDLGPATQYFGPGTRLTVL.

The chain uses TRBV24-1 and TRBJ2-1, with a weak D call TRBD2 (5 bases). CDR3 length equals 15 residues. CDR1 is KGHDR and CDR2 is SFDVKD in the germline V gene. Trimming shortened V by 3 bases and J by 1 base, and 9 bases separated the two germline ends. CDR3 coding DNA: TGTGCCACCAGTGATAGGTCGGGGTCCTACAATGAGCAGTTCTTC. As protein: CATSDRSGSYNEQFF.

This chain connects TRBV15 to TRBJ1-2; 8 nucleotides match TRBD1. V was clipped by 1 base and J by 3 bases; unmatched bases: 10. Per the germline V gene, CDR1 is LNHNV and CDR2 is YYDKDF (reference sequence). The CDR3 length is 17 residues. The CDR3: CATSRVWTGKVDYGYTF. CDR3 sequence (DNA): TGTGCCACCAGCAGAGTTTGGACAGGGAAGGTTGACTATGGCTACACCTTC.

This sequence joins TRBV5-4 and TRBJ2-1; the D gene is possibly TRBD2 (6 bases). The V end lost 4 bases, the J end lost 2 bases, and 19 bases lay between the germline ends. The CDR3 has 17 residues. In germline, CDR1 is SGHNT, CDR2 YYREEE (reference sequence). CDR3 nucleotide sequence: TGTGCCAGCAGCCCCCGGGGACTCGGGCAGACCTACAATGAGCAGTTCTTC. It translates to CASSPRGLGQTYNEQFF.

This chain connects TRBV24-1 to TRBJ2-1; D may be TRBD2 (6 bases). Deletions cut 8 bases from V and 6 bases from J, with 25 bases between. CDR3 length equals 17 residues. Germline V gene sequence: CDR1 KGHDR, CDR2 SFDVKD. CDR3 bases: TGTGCCACCACCAGGAGGAGGGGAAGGATGTTTGCCAATGAGCAGTTCTTC. It yields the protein CATTRRRGRMFANEQFF.

A single count supports this clone. J is TRBJ2-5 and V is TRBV19; tentatively, D is TRBD2 (5 bases). This CDR3 region has 11 residues. V was clipped by 5 bases and J by 7 bases, with 8 bases between them. In germline, CDR1 is LNHDA, CDR2 SQIVND (reference sequence). CDR3 loop: CASSFGGTQYF. DNA of the CDR3: TGTGCCAGTAGTTTCGGAGGGACCCAGTACTTC.

V is TRBV12-3 or TRBV12-4 and J is TRBJ1-1; 8 bases align to TRBD1. The J segment lost 5 bases and the V segment lost 10 bases, leaving 6 bases of the junction unmatched. This CDR3 has 12 residues. The chain's CDR3 is CATSTGGTEAFF. In nucleotides, the CDR3 is TGTGCCACCTCTACAGGGGGGACTGAAGCTTTCTTT.

The genes are TRBV24-1 and TRBJ2-2; 9 positions match TRBD1. V lost 5 bases and J lost 3; bases outside the gene matches: 6. Germline V gives CDR1 KGHDR, CDR2 SFDVKD. The CDR3 length is 16 residues. CDR3 sequence: CATSAVDRGYTGELFF. As DNA, the CDR3 is TGTGCCACCAGTGCCGTCGACAGGGGGTACACCGGGGAGCTGTTTTTT.

The V call is TRBV19, the J call TRBJ2-7, with 9 bases lining up with TRBD2. This CDR3 comprises 17 residues. The junction had 12 bases not matched to a gene; V was cut back by 4 bases and J by 2 bases. Per germline, CDR1 LNHDA and CDR2 SQIVND (reference sequence). CDR3 sequence (DNA): TGTGCCAGTAGTAAAGGGACTAGCTCCGTAGGGGCCTACGAGCAGTACTTC. As protein: CASSKGTSSVGAYEQYF.